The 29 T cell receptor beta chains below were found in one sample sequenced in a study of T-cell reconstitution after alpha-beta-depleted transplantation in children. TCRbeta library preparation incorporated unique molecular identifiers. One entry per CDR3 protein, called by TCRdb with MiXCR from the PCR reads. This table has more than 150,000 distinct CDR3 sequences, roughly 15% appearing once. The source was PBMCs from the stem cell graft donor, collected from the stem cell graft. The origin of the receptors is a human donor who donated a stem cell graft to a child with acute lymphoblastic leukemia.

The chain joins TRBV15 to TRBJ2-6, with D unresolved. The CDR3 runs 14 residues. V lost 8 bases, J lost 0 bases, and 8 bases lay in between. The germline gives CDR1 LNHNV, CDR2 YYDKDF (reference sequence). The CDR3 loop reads CATETFSGANVLTF. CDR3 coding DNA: TGTGCCACCGAAACCTTCTCTGGGGCCAACGTCCTGACTTTC.

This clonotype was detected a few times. The CDR3 DNA sequence: TGTGCCAGTAGCCCTCTAGCGTCAACCTACAATGAGCAGTTCTTC. Its protein product is CASSPLASTYNEQFF. This chain uses TRBV19 with TRBJ2-1, with a weak D call TRBD2 (6 bases). Germline-derived CDR1 and CDR2 are LNHDA and SQIVND (reference sequence). Trimming pared 6 bases from V and 2 bases from J, leaving 14 bases between. The CDR3 is made up of 15 amino acids.

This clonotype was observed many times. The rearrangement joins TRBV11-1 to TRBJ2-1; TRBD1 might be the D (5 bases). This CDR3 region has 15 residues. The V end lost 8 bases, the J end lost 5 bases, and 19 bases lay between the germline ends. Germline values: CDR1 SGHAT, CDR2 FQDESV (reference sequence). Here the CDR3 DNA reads TGTGCCAGCCGTTCGGATCGACAGAGCCACAATGAGCAGTTCTTC. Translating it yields CASRSDRQSHNEQFF.

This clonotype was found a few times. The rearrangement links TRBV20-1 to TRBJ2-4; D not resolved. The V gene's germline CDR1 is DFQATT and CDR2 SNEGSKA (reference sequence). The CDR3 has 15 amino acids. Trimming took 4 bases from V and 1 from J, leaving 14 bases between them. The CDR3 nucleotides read TGCAGTGCTATACCGTTCAATTTCGCCAAAAACATTCAGTACTTC. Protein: CSAIPFNFAKNIQYF.

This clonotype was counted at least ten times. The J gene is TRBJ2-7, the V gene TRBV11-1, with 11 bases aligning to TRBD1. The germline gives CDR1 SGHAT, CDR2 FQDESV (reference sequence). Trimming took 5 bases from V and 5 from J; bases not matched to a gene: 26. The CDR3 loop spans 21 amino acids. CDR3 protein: CASSPKGGDRGGWWAPNEQYF. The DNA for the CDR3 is TGTGCCAGCAGCCCCAAGGGCGGGGACAGGGGGGGATGGTGGGCTCCGAACGAGCAGTACTTC.

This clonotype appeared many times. CDR3 sequence: CASRIGNSYEQYF. CDR3 bases: TGCGCCAGCAGAATCGGCAATTCCTACGAGCAGTACTTC. The chain joins TRBV5-1 to TRBJ2-7; D remains ambiguous. The V end was cut by 5 bases, the J end by 1 base, with 10 bases between. Germline CDR1 reads SGHRS; CDR2 reads YFSETQ. CDR3 length equals 13 residues.

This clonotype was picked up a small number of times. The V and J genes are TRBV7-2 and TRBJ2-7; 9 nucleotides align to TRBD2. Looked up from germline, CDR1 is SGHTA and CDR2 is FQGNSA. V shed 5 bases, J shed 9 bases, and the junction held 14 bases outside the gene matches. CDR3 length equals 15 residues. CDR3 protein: CASSLGWSSGNLQYF. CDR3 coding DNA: TGTGCCAGCAGCCTTGGGTGGTCTAGCGGGAATTTGCAGTACTTC.

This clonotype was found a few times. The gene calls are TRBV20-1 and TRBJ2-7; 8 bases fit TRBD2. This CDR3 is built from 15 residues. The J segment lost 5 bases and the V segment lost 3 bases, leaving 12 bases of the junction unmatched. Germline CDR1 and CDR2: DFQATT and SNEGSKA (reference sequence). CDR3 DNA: TGCAGTGCTAGCCGGGGGGGAGGGTATTTAGACGAGCAGTACTTC. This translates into CSASRGGGYLDEQYF.

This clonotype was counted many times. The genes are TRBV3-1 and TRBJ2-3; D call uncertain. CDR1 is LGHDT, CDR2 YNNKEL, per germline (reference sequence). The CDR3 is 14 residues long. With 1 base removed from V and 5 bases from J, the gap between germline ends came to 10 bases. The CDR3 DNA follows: TGTGCCAGCAGCCAAGCATCCCTCGGAGATACGCAGTATTTT. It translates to CASSQASLGDTQYF.

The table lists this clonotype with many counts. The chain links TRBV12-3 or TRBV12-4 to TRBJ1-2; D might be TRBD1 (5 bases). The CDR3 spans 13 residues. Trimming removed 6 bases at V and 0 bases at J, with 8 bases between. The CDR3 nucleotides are TGTGCCAGCAGCACACAGGCTAACTATGGCTACACCTTC. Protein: CASSTQANYGYTF.

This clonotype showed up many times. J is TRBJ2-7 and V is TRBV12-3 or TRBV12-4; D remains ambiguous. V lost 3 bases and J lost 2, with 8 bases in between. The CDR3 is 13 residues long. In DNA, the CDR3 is TGTGCCAGCAGTTTCGAAGGCCCCTACGAGCAGTACTTC. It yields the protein CASSFEGPYEQYF.

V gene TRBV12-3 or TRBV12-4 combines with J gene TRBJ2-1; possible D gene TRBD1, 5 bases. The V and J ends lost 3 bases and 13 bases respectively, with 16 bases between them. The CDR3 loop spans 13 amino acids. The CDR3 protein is CASSFPGSPVQFF. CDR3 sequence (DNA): TGTGCCAGCAGTTTCCCAGGGTCGCCTGTACAGTTCTTC.

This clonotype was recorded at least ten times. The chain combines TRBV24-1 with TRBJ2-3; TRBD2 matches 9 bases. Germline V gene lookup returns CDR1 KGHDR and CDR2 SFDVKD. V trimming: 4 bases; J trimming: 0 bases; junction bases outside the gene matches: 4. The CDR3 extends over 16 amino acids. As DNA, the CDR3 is TGTGCCACCAGTGAACCTAGCGGGGCTAGCACAGATACGCAGTATTTT. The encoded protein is CATSEPSGASTDTQYF.

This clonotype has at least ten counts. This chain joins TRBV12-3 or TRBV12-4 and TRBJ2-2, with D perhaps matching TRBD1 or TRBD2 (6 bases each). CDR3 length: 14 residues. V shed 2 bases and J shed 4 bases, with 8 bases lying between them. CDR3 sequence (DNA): TGTGCCAGCAGTTTAAGGGGGGTCACCGGGGAGCTGTTTTTT. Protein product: CASSLRGVTGELFF.

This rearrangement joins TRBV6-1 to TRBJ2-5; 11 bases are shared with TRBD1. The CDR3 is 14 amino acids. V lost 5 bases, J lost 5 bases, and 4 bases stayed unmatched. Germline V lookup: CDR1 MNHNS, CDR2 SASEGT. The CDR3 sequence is CASSRTGGWETQYF. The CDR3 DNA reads TGTGCCAGCAGTAGGACAGGGGGCTGGGAGACCCAGTACTTC.

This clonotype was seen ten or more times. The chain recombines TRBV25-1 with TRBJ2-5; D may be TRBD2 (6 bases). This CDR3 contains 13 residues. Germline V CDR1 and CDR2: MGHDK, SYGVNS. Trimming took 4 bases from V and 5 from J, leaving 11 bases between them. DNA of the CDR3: TGTGCCAGCAGTGCTAATGGGGGGGAGACCCAGTACTTC. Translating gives CASSANGGETQYF. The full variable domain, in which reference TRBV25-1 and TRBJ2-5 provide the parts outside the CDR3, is EADIYQTPRYLVIGTGKKITLECSQTMGHDKMYWYQQDPGMELHLIHYSYGVNSTEKGDLSSESTVSRIRTEHFPLTLESARPSHTSQYLCASSANGGETQYFGPGTRLLVL.

The CDR3 DNA follows: TGCGCCAGCAGCCCGGATACAGGGGCTTCAACCACCTACGAGCAGTACTTC. Protein product: CASSPDTGASTTYEQYF. The genes are TRBV5-1 and TRBJ2-7; 7 bases match TRBD1. V lost 4 bases to trimming and J lost 2 bases; unmatched junction nucleotides: 15. Germline V gene sequence: CDR1 SGHRS, CDR2 YFSETQ. The CDR3 sequence is 17 residues long.

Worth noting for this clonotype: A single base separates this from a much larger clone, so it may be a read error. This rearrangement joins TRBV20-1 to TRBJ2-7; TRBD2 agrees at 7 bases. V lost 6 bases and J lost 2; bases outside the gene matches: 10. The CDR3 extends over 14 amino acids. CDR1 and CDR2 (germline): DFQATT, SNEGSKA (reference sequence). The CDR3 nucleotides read TGCAGTGCCTCTATCGGGGGAGGGACCTACGAGCAGTACTTC. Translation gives CSASIGGGTYEQYF.

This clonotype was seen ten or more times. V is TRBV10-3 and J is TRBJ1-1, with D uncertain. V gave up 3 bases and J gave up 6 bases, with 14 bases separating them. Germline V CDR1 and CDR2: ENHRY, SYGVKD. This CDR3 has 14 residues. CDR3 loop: CAISDPNDKSEAFF. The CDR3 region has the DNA TGTGCCATCAGTGACCCTAACGATAAGTCTGAAGCTTTCTTT.

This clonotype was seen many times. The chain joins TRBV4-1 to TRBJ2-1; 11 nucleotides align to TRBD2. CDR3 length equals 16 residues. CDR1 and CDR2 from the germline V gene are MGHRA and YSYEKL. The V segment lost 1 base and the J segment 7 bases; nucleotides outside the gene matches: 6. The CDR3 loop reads CASSQGSSGRRNEQFF. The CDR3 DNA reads TGCGCCAGCAGCCAAGGGTCTAGCGGGAGGAGGAATGAGCAGTTCTTC.

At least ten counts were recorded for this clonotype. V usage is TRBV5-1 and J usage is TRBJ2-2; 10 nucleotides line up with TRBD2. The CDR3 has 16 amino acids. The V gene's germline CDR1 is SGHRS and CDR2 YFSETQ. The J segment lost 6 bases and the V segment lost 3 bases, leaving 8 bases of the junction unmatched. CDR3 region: CASSSATTSGAGELFF. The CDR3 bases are TGCGCCAGCAGCTCAGCCACAACTAGCGGGGCCGGGGAGCTGTTTTTT.

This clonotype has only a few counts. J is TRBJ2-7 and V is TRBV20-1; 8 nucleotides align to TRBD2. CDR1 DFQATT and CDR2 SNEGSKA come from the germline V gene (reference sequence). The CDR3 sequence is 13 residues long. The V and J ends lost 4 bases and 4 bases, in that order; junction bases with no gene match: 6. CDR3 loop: CSAIPAGEYEQYF. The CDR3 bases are TGCAGTGCTATACCAGCGGGAGAGTACGAGCAGTACTTC.

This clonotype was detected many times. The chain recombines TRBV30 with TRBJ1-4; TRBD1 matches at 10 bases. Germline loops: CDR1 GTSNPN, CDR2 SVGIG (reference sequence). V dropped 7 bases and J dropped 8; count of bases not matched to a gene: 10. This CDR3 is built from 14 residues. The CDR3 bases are TGTGCCTTGGAAATTGGGACAGGGGACGAAAAACTGTTTTTT. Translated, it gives CALEIGTGDEKLFF. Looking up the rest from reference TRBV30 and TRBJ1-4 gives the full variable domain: SQTIHQWPATLVQPVGSPLSLECTVEGTSNPNLYWYRQAAGRGLQLLFYSVGIGQISSEVPQNLSASRPQDRQFILSSKKLLLSDSGFYLCALEIGTGDEKLFFGSGTQLSVL.

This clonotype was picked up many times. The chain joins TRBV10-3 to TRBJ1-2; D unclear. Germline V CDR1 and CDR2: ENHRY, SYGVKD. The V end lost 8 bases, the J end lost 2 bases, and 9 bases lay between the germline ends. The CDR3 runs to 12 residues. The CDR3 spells CAIRAQNYGYTF. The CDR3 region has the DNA TGTGCCATCCGAGCGCAAAACTATGGCTACACCTTC.

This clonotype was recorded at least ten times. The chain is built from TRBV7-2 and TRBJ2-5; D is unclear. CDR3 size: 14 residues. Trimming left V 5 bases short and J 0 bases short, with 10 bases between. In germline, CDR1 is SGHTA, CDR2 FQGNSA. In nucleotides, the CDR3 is TGTGCCAGCAGCACACAAAGCGACCAAGAGACCCAGTACTTC. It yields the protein CASSTQSDQETQYF.

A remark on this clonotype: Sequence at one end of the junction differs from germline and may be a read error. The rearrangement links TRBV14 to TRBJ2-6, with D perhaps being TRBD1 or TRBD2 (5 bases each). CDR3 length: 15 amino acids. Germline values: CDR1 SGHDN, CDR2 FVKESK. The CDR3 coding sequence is TGTGCCAGCAGCCCCGGGGCAGCTGGGGCCAACGGCCTGACTTTC. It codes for CASSPGAAGANGLTF.

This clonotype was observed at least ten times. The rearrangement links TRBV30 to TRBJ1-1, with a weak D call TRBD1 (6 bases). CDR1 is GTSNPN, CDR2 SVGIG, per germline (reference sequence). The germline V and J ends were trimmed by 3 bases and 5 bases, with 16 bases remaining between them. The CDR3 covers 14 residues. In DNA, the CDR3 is TGTGCCTGGAGCCGGGCGGGACAACTTACTGAAGCTTTCTTT. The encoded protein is CAWSRAGQLTEAFF.

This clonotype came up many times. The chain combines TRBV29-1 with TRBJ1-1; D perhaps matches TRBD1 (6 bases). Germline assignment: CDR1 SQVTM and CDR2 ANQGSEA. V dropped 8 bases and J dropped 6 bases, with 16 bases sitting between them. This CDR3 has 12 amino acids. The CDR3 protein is CSHRVFPPEAFF. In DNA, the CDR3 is TGCAGCCACAGGGTGTTTCCCCCTGAAGCTTTCTTT.

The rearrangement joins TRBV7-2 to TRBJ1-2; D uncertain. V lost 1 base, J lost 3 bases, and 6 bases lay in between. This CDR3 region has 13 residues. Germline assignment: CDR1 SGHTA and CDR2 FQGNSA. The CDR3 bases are TGTGCCAGCAGCTTAGACGACGACTATGGCTACACCTTC. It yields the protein CASSLDDDYGYTF.